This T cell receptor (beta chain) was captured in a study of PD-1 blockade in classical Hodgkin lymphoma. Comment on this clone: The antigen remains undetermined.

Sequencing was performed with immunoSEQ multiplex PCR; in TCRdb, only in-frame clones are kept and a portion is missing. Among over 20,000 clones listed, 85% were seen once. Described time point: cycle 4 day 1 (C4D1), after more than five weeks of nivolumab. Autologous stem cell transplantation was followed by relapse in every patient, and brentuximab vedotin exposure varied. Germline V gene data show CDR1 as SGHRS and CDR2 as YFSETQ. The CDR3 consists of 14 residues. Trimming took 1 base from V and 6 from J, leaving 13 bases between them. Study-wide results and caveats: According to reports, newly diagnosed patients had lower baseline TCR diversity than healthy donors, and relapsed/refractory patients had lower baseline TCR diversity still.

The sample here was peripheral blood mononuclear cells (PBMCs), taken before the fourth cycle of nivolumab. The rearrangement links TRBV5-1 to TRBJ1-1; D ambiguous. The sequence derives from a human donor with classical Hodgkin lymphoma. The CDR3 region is CASSLSISVPEAFF. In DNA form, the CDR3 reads TGCGCCAGCAGCTTGAGTATCTCTGTTCCTGAAGCTTTCTTT.